One sample yielded the 9 T cell receptor beta chains listed below, sequenced in a study of healthy donors' naive CD4 and CD8 T cells. TCR libraries were built from about 500 ng of total RNA by linear amplification. MiXCR was run by TCRdb on the reads, yielding one entry per CDR3 protein. The sample lists around 180,000 distinct CDR3 sequences; around 80% were seen once. Source material: naive CD4+ and CD8+ T cells sorted from blood, pooled from several donors. The receptors originated from a pool of human donors in good health; the sample pools cells from several healthy donors.

The genes are TRBV7-8 and TRBJ2-3; no clear D. V lost 1 base to trimming and J lost 1 base, with 12 bases between them. CDR1 is SGHVS and CDR2 is FQNEAQ in the germline V gene. This CDR3 is 16 amino acids long. Here the CDR3 reads CASSLGRAGGTDTQYF. Here the CDR3 DNA reads TGTGCCAGCAGCTTAGGCCGGGCTGGGGGCACAGATACGCAGTATTTT.

The chain recombines TRBV6-5 with TRBJ1-2, with TRBD1 matching 7 bases. The CDR3 loop spans 13 amino acids. J lost 2 bases, V lost 4 bases, and 1 base had no gene match. Germline CDR1 is MNHEY and CDR2 is SVGAGI. Here the CDR3 reads CASSWDSNYGYTF. Written as DNA, the CDR3 is TGTGCCAGCAGTTGGGACAGCAACTATGGCTACACCTTC.

The chain employs TRBV27 and TRBJ1-6; the D is unclear. The germline V gene has CDR1 MNHEY and CDR2 SMNVEV (reference sequence). This CDR3 spans 15 amino acids. Trimming cost V 6 bases and J 9 bases, with 18 bases left between them. The CDR3 sequence: CASRYNPGISSPLHF. DNA for the CDR3: TGTGCCAGCAGATATAACCCTGGGATTTCTTCACCCCTCCACTTT.

The chain couples TRBV5-1 to TRBJ1-2; possibly TRBD1 for D (5 bases). Deletions cut 5 bases from V and 5 bases from J, with 19 bases between. CDR3 length equals 15 residues. Germline V lookup: CDR1 SGHRS, CDR2 YFSETQ. The CDR3 sequence is CASSFVGQLDYGYTF. In DNA, the CDR3 is TGCGCCAGCAGTTTTGTGGGGCAGCTAGATTATGGCTACACCTTC.

The V call is TRBV6-1, the J call TRBJ2-7; the D gene is possibly TRBD1 (5 bases). Germline V CDR1 and CDR2: MNHNS, SASEGT. V gave up 7 bases and J gave up 7 bases, with 23 bases separating them. This CDR3 has 15 residues. The CDR3 DNA reads as TGTGCCAGCATAATTGGACGACAAGGGGTAGGTGAGCAGTACTTC. It codes for CASIIGRQGVGEQYF.

The chain joins TRBV6-5 to TRBJ2-7; D is perhaps TRBD1 or TRBD2 (7 bases each). The V gene lost 6 bases and the J gene lost 2 bases, with 14 bases spanning the gap. Looked up from germline, CDR1 is MNHEY and CDR2 is SVGAGI. The CDR3 covers 14 residues. In nucleotides, the CDR3 is TGTGCCAGCAGCAGCGGGACAGTGCCCTACGAGCAGTACTTC. Translating it yields CASSSGTVPYEQYF.

In DNA, the CDR3 is TGTGCCAGTAGATCACTAGCGGACGGTTACAATGAGCAGTTCTTC. Its protein product is CASRSLADGYNEQFF. The chain has TRBV19 and TRBJ2-1, with 8 bases fitting TRBD2. CDR1 LNHDA and CDR2 SQIVND come from the germline V gene (reference sequence). The CDR3 covers 15 residues. The trim removed 6 bases at V and 4 bases at J, leaving 8 bases unmatched.

This clonotype was counted once. In DNA form, the CDR3 reads TGCAGCGTTGATGATGGAGATAGCAATCAGCCCCAGCATTTT. Protein: CSVDDGDSNQPQHF. This chain connects TRBV29-1 to TRBJ1-5; D ambiguous. V gave up 3 bases and J gave up 0 bases, with 9 bases separating them. CDR1 SQVTM and CDR2 ANQGSEA come from the germline V gene. The CDR3 is 14 amino acids.

This chain uses TRBV12-3 or TRBV12-4 with TRBJ2-6, with TRBD1 identical over 12 bases. After removal of 6 bases from V and 1 base from J, the junction contained 10 bases not matched to a gene. The CDR3 is 19 residues long. Written as DNA, the CDR3 is TGTGCCAGCAGCATCTATCCGGGACAGGGGGCGTCTGGGGCCAACGTCCTGACTTTC. Translating it yields CASSIYPGQGASGANVLTF.